This entry is about one T cell receptor (beta chain). Its target is not known. This entry comes from a study of T cells in localized non-small cell lung cancer. General observations from the study: Highest T cell clonality was seen in uninvolved adjacent lung, surpassing that measured in tumor.

J lost 10 bases, V lost 1 base, and 16 bases had no gene match. The CDR3 has 17 amino acids. The germline gives CDR1 LNHDA, CDR2 SQIVND (reference sequence). Generated by immunoSEQ multiplex PCR, the TCRdb table keeps only in-frame clones and is missing some. The table records 65,000 or so clones, 81% of them present only once. This chain connects TRBV19 to TRBJ2-1; TRBD2 agrees at 7 bases. The TCR was taken from a man aged 35-69 years with stage II lung adenocarcinoma. Specimen: PBMCs, collected before any cancer treatment. Here the CDR3 reads CASSIALTSPARVEQFF. CDR3 nucleotides: TGTGCCAGTAGTATAGCATTGACTAGCCCTGCTCGGGTAGAGCAGTTCTTC.